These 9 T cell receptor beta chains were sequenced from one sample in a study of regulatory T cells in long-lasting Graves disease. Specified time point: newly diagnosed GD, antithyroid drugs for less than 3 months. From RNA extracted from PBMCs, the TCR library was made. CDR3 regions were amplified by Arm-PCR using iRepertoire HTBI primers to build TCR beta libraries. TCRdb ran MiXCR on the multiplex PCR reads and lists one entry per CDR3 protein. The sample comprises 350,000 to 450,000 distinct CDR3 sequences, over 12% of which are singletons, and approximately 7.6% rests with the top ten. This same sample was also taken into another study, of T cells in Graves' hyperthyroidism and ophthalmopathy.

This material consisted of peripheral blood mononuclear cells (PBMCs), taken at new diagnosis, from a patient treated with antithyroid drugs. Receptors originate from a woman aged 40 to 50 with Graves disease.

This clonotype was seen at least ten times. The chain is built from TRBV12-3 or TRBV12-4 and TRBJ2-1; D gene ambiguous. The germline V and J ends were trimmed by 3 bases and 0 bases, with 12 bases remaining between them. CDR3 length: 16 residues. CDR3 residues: CASSLGGYSSYNEQFF. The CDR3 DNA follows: TGTGCCAGCAGTTTGGGTGGGTACAGCTCCTACAATGAGCAGTTCTTC.

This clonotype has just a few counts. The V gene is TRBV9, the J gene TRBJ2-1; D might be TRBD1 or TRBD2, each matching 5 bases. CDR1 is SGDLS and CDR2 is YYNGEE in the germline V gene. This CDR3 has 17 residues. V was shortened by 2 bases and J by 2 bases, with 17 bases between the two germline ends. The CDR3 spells CASSVNSGSSTYNEQFF. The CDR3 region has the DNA TGTGCCAGCAGCGTGAACTCAGGGAGTTCCACCTACAATGAGCAGTTCTTC.

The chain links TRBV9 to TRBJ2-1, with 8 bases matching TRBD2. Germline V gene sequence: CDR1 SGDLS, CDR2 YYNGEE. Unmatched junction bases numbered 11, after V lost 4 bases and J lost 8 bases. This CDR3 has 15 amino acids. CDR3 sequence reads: CASSPSGGGLYEQFF. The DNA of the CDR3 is TGTGCCAGCAGCCCCTCGGGGGGGGGCTTATATGAGCAGTTCTTC.

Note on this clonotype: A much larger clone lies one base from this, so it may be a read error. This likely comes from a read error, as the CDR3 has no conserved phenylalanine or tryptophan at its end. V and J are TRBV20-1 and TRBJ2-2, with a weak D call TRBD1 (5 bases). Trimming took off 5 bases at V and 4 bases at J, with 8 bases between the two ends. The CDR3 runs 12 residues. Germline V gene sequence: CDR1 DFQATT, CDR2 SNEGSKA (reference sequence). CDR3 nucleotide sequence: TGCAGTGCTTCGACAGTCACCGGGGAGCTGTTTCTT. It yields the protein CSASTVTGELFL.

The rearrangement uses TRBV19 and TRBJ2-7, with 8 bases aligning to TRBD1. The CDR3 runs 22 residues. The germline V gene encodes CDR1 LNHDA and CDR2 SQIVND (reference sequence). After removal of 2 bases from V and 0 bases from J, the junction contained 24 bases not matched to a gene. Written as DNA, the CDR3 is TGTGCCAGTAGTATACGGTCCCCCAGGACAGGGTTACCCTTTGTCCACTCCTACGAGCAGTACTTC. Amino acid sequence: CASSIRSPRTGLPFVHSYEQYF. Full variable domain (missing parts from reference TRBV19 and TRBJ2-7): DGGITQSPKYLFRKEGQNVTLSCEQNLNHDAMYWYRQDPGQGLRLIYYSQIVNDFQKGDIAEGYSVSREKKESFPLTVTSAQKNPTAFYLCASSIRSPRTGLPFVHSYEQYFGPGTRLTVT.

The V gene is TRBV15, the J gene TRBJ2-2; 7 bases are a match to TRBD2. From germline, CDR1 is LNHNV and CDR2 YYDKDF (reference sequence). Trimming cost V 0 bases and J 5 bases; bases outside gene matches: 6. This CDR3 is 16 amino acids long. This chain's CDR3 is CATSRDHAGVTGELFF. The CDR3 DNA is TGTGCCACCAGCAGAGATCACGCGGGGGTTACCGGGGAGCTGTTTTTT.

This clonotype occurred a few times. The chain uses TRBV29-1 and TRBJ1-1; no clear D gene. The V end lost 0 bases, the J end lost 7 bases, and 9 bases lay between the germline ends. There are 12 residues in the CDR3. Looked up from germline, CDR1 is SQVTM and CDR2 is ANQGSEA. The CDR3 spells CSVEDGQLEAFF. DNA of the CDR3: TGCAGCGTTGAAGATGGTCAGCTTGAAGCTTTCTTT. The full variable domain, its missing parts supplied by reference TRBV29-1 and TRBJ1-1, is SAVISQKPSRDICQRGTSLTIQCQVDSQVTMMFWYRQQPGQSLTLIATANQGSEATYESGFVIDKFPISRPNLTFSTLTVSNMSPEDSSIYLCSVEDGQLEAFFGQGTRLTVV.

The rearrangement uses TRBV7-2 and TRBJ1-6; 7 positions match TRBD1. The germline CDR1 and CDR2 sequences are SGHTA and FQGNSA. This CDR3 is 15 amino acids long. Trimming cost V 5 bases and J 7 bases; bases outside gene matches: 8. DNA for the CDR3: TGTGCCAGCAGCCTGACAGGGTCCGCAAATTCACCCCTCCACTTT. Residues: CASSLTGSANSPLHF.

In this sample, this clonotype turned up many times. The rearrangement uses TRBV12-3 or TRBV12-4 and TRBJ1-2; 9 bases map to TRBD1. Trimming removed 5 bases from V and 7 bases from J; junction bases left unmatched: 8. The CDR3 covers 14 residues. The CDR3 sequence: CASSPGQGLSGYTF. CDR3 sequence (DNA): TGTGCCAGCAGTCCAGGACAGGGGTTGAGTGGCTACACCTTC.